This TCR beta chain was profiled in a study of cytomegalovirus exposure and HLA in healthy donors. The study, taken as a whole, reports: A classifier reportedly called cytomegalovirus status with high sensitivity and specificity.

V lost 2 bases and J lost 6; bases outside the gene matches: 3. Germline-derived CDR1 and CDR2 are MGHRA and YSYEKL. This CDR3 region has 14 residues. 60 Vbeta and 13 Jbeta primers were used in PCR. Libraries were prepared by immunoSEQ multiplex PCR; TCRdb keeps only in-frame clonotypes and omits some of them. The sample has a few hundred thousand clones; approximately 80% are singletons. With regard to this clone: The antigen remains undetermined.

This sequence originates from a man in his forties in good health and CMV-seronegative. Sequenced material: PBMCs. The V gene is TRBV4-1, the J gene TRBJ2-1; 8 nucleotides line up with TRBD1. In DNA, the CDR3 is TGCGCCAGCAGCCAAAGACAGGGGACCAATGAGCAGTTCTTC. Its translation: CASSQRQGTNEQFF.